This T cell receptor (beta chain) was captured in a study of shared T cell receptors in the human thymus. This clone came up a few times. The method was immunoSEQ multiplex PCR; TCRdb's version includes in-frame clones alone and lacks a portion of them. The sample shows roughly 500,000 clones, about 84% of them seen only once. Germline lookup yields CDR1 LNHDA and CDR2 SQIVND (reference sequence). The trim removed 1 base at V and 7 bases at J, leaving 5 bases unmatched. The CDR3 loop spans 15 amino acids. These data also featured in a second study, about human thymus T cells. That work adds: Thymic material originated from resections removed in the course of corrective heart surgery. Thymic and blood repertoires appeared to carry a bias in their V and J gene usage.

The clonotype was recovered from a boy in the first two years of life with a congenital heart defect. The V call is TRBV19, the J call TRBJ2-1; TRBD2 aligns across 9 bases. The sample consisted of thymocytes. The CDR3 DNA sequence: TGTGCCAGTAGTATAGTAGCGGGAGCGGAGAATGAGCAGTTCTTC. This sequence encodes CASSIVAGAENEQFF.